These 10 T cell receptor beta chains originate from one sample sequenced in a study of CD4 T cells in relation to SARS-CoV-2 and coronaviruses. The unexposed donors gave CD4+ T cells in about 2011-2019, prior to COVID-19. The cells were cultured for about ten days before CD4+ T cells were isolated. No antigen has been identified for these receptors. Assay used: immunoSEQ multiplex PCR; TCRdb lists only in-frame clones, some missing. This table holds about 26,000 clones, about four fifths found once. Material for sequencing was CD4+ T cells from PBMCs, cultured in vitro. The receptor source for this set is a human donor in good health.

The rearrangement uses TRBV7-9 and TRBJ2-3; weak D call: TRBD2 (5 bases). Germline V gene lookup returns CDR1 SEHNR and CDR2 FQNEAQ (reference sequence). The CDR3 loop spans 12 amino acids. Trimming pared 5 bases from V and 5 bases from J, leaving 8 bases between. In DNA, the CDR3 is TGTGCCAGCAGCCGGGGATTAGATACGCAGTATTTT. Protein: CASSRGLDTQYF.

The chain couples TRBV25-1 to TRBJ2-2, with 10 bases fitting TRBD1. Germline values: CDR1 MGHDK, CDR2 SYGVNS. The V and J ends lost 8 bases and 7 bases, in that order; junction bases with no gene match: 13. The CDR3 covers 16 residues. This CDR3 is CASRPWGQGIHGELFF. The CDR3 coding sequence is TGTGCCAGCCGCCCGTGGGGACAGGGGATCCACGGGGAGCTGTTTTTT.

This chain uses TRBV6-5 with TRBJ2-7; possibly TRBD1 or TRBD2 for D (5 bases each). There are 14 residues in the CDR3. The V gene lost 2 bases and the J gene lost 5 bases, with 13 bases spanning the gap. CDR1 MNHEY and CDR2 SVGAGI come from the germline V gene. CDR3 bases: TGTGCCAGCAGTTACGGGCCGGGGCGCAACGAGCAGTACTTC. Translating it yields CASSYGPGRNEQYF.

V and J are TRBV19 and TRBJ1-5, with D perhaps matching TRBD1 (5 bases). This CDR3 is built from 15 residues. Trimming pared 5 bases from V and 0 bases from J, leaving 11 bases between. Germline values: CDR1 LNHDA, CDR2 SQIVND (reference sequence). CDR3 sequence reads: CASSFSGYSNQPQHF. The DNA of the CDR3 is TGTGCCAGTAGTTTCTCAGGGTATAGCAATCAGCCCCAGCATTTT.

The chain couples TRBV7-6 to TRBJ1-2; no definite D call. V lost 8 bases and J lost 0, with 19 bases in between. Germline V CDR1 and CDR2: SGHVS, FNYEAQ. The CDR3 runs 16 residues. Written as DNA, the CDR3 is TGTGCCAGCTCCAGGTCGGCCGAGACTTCTAACTATGGCTACACCTTC. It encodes CASSRSAETSNYGYTF. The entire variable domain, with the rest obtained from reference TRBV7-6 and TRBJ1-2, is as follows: GAGVSQSPRYKVTKRGQDVALRCDPISGHVSLYWYRQALGQGPEFLTYFNYEAQQDKSGLPNDRFSAERPEGSISTLTIQRTEQRDSAMYRCASSRSAETSNYGYTFGSGTRLTVV.

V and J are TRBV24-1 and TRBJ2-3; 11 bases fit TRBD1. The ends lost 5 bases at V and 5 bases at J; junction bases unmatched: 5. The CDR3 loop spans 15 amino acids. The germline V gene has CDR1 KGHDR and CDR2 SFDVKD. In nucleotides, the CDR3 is TGTGCCACCAGTGCCTCGGGACAGGGGGGAGATACGCAGTATTTT. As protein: CATSASGQGGDTQYF.

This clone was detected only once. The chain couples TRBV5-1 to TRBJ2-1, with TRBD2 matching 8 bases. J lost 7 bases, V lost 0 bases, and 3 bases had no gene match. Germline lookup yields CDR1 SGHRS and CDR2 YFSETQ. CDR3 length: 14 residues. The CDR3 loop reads CASSLESGGNEQFF. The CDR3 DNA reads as TGCGCCAGCAGCTTGGAATCGGGGGGGAATGAGCAGTTCTTC. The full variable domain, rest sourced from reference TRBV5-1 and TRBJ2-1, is KAGVTQTPRYLIKTRGQQVTLSCSPISGHRSVSWYQQTPGQGLQFLFEYFSETQRNKGNFPGRFSGRQFSNSRSEMNVSTLELGDSALYLCASSLESGGNEQFFGPGTRLTVL.

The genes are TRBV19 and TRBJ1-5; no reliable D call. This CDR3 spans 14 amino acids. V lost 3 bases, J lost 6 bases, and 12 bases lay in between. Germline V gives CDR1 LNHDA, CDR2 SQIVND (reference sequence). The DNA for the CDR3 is TGTGCCAGTAGTATTAATCTATCAACTCAGCCCCAGCATTTT. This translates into CASSINLSTQPQHF.

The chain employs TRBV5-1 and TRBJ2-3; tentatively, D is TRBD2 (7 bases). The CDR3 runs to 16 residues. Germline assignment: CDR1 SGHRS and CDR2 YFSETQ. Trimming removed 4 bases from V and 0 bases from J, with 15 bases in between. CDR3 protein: CASSDPGGPSTDTQYF. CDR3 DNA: TGCGCCAGCAGCGATCCCGGGGGGCCAAGCACAGATACGCAGTATTTT.

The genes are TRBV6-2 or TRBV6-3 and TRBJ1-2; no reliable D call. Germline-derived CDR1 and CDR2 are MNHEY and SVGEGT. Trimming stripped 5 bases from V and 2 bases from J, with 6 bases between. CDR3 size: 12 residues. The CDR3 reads CASSRRNYGYTF. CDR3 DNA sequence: TGTGCCAGCAGTCGAAGGAACTATGGCTACACCTTC.